The 29 T cell receptor beta chains reported below all come from one sample, sequenced in a study of STAT5B mutations in CD4+ large granular lymphocyte leukemia (dated by TCRdb to between 2020 and 2023). Library method: the immunoSEQ multiplex PCR assay. TCRdb re-hosts the immuneACCESS table, in-frame sequences only. Its copies lack some clones; in the studies checked, an unresolved V gene accounts for under half of them, and the cause for the rest is not known. This sample comprises fewer than 50,000 clones, 80% to 90% of them detected only once. Clones ranked in the top ten supply around 2.6% of the sample. Material: CD4+ T cells from blood buffy coats. The receptors were gathered from a human donor in good health.

This clone was seen just once. The V gene is TRBV18, the J gene TRBJ2-1, with 9 bases that match TRBD2. V lost 1 base and J lost 0; bases outside the gene matches: 4. This CDR3 comprises 17 residues. CDR1 and CDR2 from the germline V gene are KGHSH and LQKENI. The CDR3 nucleotides are TGTGCCAGCTCACCACGGAGCGGGAGGAGCTCCTACAATGAGCAGTTCTTC. As protein: CASSPRSGRSSYNEQFF.

This clone was detected only a few times. The chain has TRBV18 and TRBJ2-3; the match to TRBD1 covers 8 bases. The CDR3 totals 17 residues. V lost 2 bases, J lost 3 bases, and 10 bases stayed unmatched. Germline V gives CDR1 KGHSH, CDR2 LQKENI. As DNA, the CDR3 is TGTGCCAGCTCACCAGCCGCGGCAGGGGGCTTGACAGATACGCAGTATTTT. Protein product: CASSPAAAGGLTDTQYF.

The V and J genes are TRBV10-3 and TRBJ1-2, with 8 nucleotides matching TRBD1. Losses at the gene ends were 3 bases for V and 8 bases for J; bases not matched to a gene: 11. This CDR3 is 15 amino acids long. Germline CDR1 reads ENHRY; CDR2 reads SYGVKD. The CDR3 spells CAISDRQGAVGGYTF. CDR3 nucleotides: TGTGCCATCAGTGATCGGCAGGGGGCCGTGGGCGGCTACACCTTC.

V usage is TRBV7-2 and J usage is TRBJ2-2, with 8 bases identical to TRBD2. V lost 2 bases, J lost 7 bases, and 12 bases stayed unmatched. The CDR3 loop spans 17 amino acids. Germline-derived CDR1 and CDR2 are SGHTA and FQGNSA. The CDR3 loop is CASSLLMVAGYGGELFF. The CDR3 DNA reads as TGTGCCAGCAGCTTATTAATGGTAGCGGGATATGGCGGGGAGCTGTTTTTT.

This clone was observed once. CDR3 loop: CASSLRVAGTEAFF. The CDR3 region has the DNA TGTGCCAGCAGCTTACGGGTTGCTGGGACTGAAGCTTTCTTT. The rearrangement links TRBV5-6 to TRBJ1-1, with D unclear. The V end lost 2 bases, the J end lost 5 bases, and 13 bases lay between the germline ends. The CDR3 runs 14 residues. Germline assignment: CDR1 SGHDT and CDR2 YYEEEE.

A single count supports this clone. The chain joins TRBV29-1 to TRBJ2-5; TRBD1 aligns across 10 bases. Germline assignment: CDR1 SQVTM and CDR2 ANQGSEA. The CDR3 is made up of 14 amino acids. The V segment lost 4 bases and the J segment 3 bases; nucleotides outside the gene matches: 5. The CDR3 nucleotides read TGCAGCGTTGTGAGGGGACAGGGGAAAGAGACCCAGTACTTC. Translating gives CSVVRGQGKETQYF.

The gene calls are TRBV4-3 and TRBJ2-2; 10 nucleotides match TRBD1. Germline CDR1 and CDR2: LGHNA and YSLEER. This CDR3 contains 17 residues. The V and J ends lost 6 bases and 1 base, in that order; junction bases with no gene match: 8. CDR3 residues: CASSHTRTGGNTGELFF. CDR3 nucleotides: TGCGCCAGCAGTCACACCCGGACAGGGGGGAACACCGGGGAGCTGTTTTTT.

The chain combines TRBV7-9 with TRBJ1-3, with D perhaps matching TRBD1 (5 bases). Trimming removed 7 bases at V and 0 bases at J, with 7 bases between. The CDR3 spans 13 residues. In germline, CDR1 is SEHNR, CDR2 FQNEAQ (reference sequence). CDR3 amino acids: CASTRASGNTIYF. As DNA, the CDR3 is TGTGCCAGCACCAGGGCCTCTGGAAACACCATATATTTT.

J is TRBJ2-7 and V is TRBV6-6; no clear D gene. The germline V and J ends were trimmed by 2 bases and 2 bases, with 10 bases remaining between them. Germline V gives CDR1 MNHNY, CDR2 SVGAGI (reference sequence). CDR3 length: 14 residues. The CDR3 sequence: CASSYRAGTYEQYF. The CDR3 nucleotides read TGTGCCAGCAGTTACCGGGCTGGTACCTACGAGCAGTACTTC.

This clone has more than one count but fewer than ten. The chain joins TRBV7-9 to TRBJ1-3; 7 bases map to TRBD1. The CDR3 consists of 18 residues. Germline-derived CDR1 and CDR2 are SEHNR and FQNEAQ (reference sequence). The V and J ends lost 3 bases and 1 base, in that order; junction bases with no gene match: 12. In DNA, the CDR3 is TGTGCCAGCAGCTTCCTTGGGGAGGGGGCGCCTTCTGGAAACACCATATATTTT. It specifies CASSFLGEGAPSGNTIYF.

The chain recombines TRBV7-6 with TRBJ2-7; 16 bases line up with TRBD2. The CDR3 runs 16 residues. Germline loops: CDR1 SGHVS, CDR2 FNYEAQ. The V segment lost 5 bases and the J segment 2 bases; nucleotides outside the gene matches: 3. The CDR3: CASSPGTSGRAYEQYF. CDR3 in DNA: TGTGCCAGCAGCCCAGGGACTAGCGGGAGGGCCTACGAGCAGTACTTC.

The J gene is TRBJ1-4, the V gene TRBV5-6, with D maybe TRBD1 (5 bases). Germline assignment: CDR1 SGHDT and CDR2 YYEEEE. The V end lost 1 base, the J end lost 1 base, and 5 bases lay between the germline ends. This CDR3 contains 14 residues. CDR3 nucleotide sequence: TGTGCCAGCAGCTTGAGGGGAACTAATGAAAAACTGTTTTTT. Protein product: CASSLRGTNEKLFF.

The CDR3 DNA sequence: TGTGCCAGCAGCGAAAGGGGGGGTGGCTACACCTTC. Protein: CASSERGGGYTF. The rearrangement joins TRBV7-2 to TRBJ1-2; a weak D match, TRBD1 (6 bases). Looked up from germline, CDR1 is SGHTA and CDR2 is FQGNSA. This CDR3 has 12 amino acids. Trimming pared 5 bases from V and 7 bases from J, leaving 11 bases between.

The rearrangement links TRBV7-8 to TRBJ1-1; D ambiguous. V lost 0 bases to trimming and J lost 7 bases, with 12 bases between them. The V gene's germline CDR1 is SGHVS and CDR2 FQNEAQ. The CDR3 sequence is 14 residues long. The chain's CDR3 is CASSLAEQSVEAFF. The CDR3 bases are TGTGCCAGCAGCTTAGCCGAGCAGTCCGTTGAAGCTTTCTTT.

The chain recombines TRBV7-3 with TRBJ2-1, with 7 bases matching TRBD2. The CDR3 spans 15 residues. Trimming at V came to 0 bases and at J to 13 bases, leaving 12 bases not matched to a gene. Looked up from germline, CDR1 is SGHTA and CDR2 is FQGTGA. CDR3 DNA sequence: TGTGCCAGCAGCTTAACCCCAAGCGGGACGGCCAGCCAGTTCTTC. This encodes CASSLTPSGTASQFF.

The chain has TRBV6-5 and TRBJ1-2; TRBD1 agrees at 8 bases. Germline-derived CDR1 and CDR2 are MNHEY and SVGAGI. The junction had 10 bases not matched to a gene; V was cut back by 5 bases and J by 8 bases. CDR3 size: 14 residues. CDR3: CASSLGQGGHGYTF. CDR3 in DNA: TGTGCCAGCAGTCTCGGACAGGGAGGACACGGCTACACCTTC.

This clone was seen a handful of times. The chain couples TRBV20-1 to TRBJ1-1; TRBD1 is a possible D gene (5 bases). Between the trimmed V and J ends, which lost 6 bases and 7 bases, there was a span of 12 bases. CDR3 length: 11 amino acids. Germline CDR1 and CDR2: DFQATT and SNEGSKA (reference sequence). CDR3 amino acids: CSAHNRSEAFF. For the CDR3, the DNA is TGCAGTGCCCACAACAGGAGTGAAGCTTTCTTT.

Of note for this clone: One end of the junction fails to match germline, which may point to a read error. V is TRBV5-1 and J is TRBJ1-2, with TRBD1 matching over 9 bases. The germline gives CDR1 SGHRS, CDR2 YFSETQ. The CDR3 has 14 amino acids. CDR3 region: CASSLGDRDYGYTF. The CDR3 region has the DNA TGCGCCAGCAGCTTGGGGGACAGGGACTACGGCTACACCTTC.

The chain couples TRBV2 to TRBJ1-1; possible D gene TRBD1, 6 bases. Germline CDR1 and CDR2: SNHLY and FYNNEI. V lost 4 bases, J lost 3 bases, and 12 bases lay in between. The CDR3 is 14 amino acids. Here the CDR3 DNA reads TGTGCCAGCAGTGTTGAGGGGGAGGACACTGAAGCTTTCTTT. Protein: CASSVEGEDTEAFF.

This clone was detected once. This chain uses TRBV4-3 with TRBJ2-7; D unresolved. Trimming removed 0 bases from V and 6 bases from J, with 9 bases in between. CDR3 size: 13 residues. Looked up from germline, CDR1 is LGHNA and CDR2 is YSLEER. Written as DNA, the CDR3 is TGCGCCAGCAGCCAAGATGGGATACGCGAGCAGTACTTC. Amino acid sequence: CASSQDGIREQYF.

This rearrangement joins TRBV11-2 to TRBJ1-1; a weak D match, TRBD1 (6 bases). The germline V and J ends were trimmed by 2 bases and 6 bases, with 13 bases remaining between them. CDR1 and CDR2 (germline): SGHAT, FQNNGV. The CDR3 contains 14 residues. This CDR3 is CASSLSSRGAEAFF. The CDR3 DNA reads as TGTGCCAGCAGCTTAAGCTCCAGGGGAGCTGAAGCTTTCTTT. Together with reference TRBV11-2 and TRBJ1-1, the CDR3 gives the full variable domain: EAGVAQSPRYKIIEKRQSVAFWCNPISGHATLYWYQQILGQGPKLLIQFQNNGVVDDSQLPKDRFSAERLKGVDSTLKIQPAKLEDSAVYLCASSLSSRGAEAFFGQGTRLTVV.

V gene TRBV5-1 combines with J gene TRBJ1-3; D might be TRBD1 (5 bases). Germline values: CDR1 SGHRS, CDR2 YFSETQ. Between the trimmed V and J ends, which lost 4 bases and 2 bases, there was a span of 10 bases. The CDR3 totals 14 residues. CDR3 nucleotides: TGCGCCAGCAGCATCGGGGCTGCTGGAAACACCATATATTTT. This sequence encodes CASSIGAAGNTIYF.

The chain uses TRBV2 and TRBJ1-3; TRBD1 might be the D (6 bases). The CDR3 is 15 residues long. Germline CDR1 reads SNHLY; CDR2 reads FYNNEI. The V gene lost 6 bases and the J gene lost 3 bases, with 15 bases spanning the gap. The CDR3 reads CASRGQGLYGNTIYF. CDR3 bases: TGTGCCAGCAGAGGGCAGGGGTTGTATGGAAACACCATATATTTT.

The chain carries TRBV4-1 and TRBJ2-1; 11 bases map to TRBD2. Germline CDR1 reads MGHRA; CDR2 reads YSYEKL. The ends lost 1 base at V and 4 bases at J; junction bases unmatched: 3. The CDR3 has 16 residues. The CDR3 region is CASSQVSGRAYNEQFF. Written as DNA, the CDR3 is TGCGCCAGCAGCCAAGTTAGCGGGAGGGCGTACAATGAGCAGTTCTTC.

The V and J genes are TRBV28 and TRBJ2-1, with 14 bases aligning to TRBD2. With V trimmed by 6 bases and J by 10 bases, 11 bases remained unmatched. Germline CDR1 reads MDHEN; CDR2 reads SYDVKM. There are 16 residues in the CDR3. In DNA, the CDR3 is TGTGCCAGCAGGGCCGGGACTAGCGGGAGTTTCTGGGAGCAGTTCTTC. Translating gives CASRAGTSGSFWEQFF.

This chain uses TRBV7-9 with TRBJ2-5; D not certain. Per germline, CDR1 SEHNR and CDR2 FQNEAQ (reference sequence). Trimming cost V 5 bases and J 1 base, with 20 bases left between them. This CDR3 comprises 17 residues. The CDR3 spells CASSLKLLTAGQETQYF. Here the CDR3 DNA reads TGTGCCAGCAGCCTTAAGTTGTTGACGGCCGGCCAAGAGACCCAGTACTTC.

Here the CDR3 reads CAWSRGTSTYNEQFF. The CDR3 DNA reads TGTGCCTGGAGTAGAGGGACCTCAACCTACAATGAGCAGTTCTTC. The chain joins TRBV30 to TRBJ2-1; D may correspond to TRBD1 or TRBD2 (5 bases each). Germline loops: CDR1 GTSNPN, CDR2 SVGIG (reference sequence). This CDR3 has 15 residues. V lost 2 bases, J lost 2 bases, and 13 bases lay in between.

This chain uses TRBV19 with TRBJ1-2; D possibly corresponds to TRBD1 (5 bases). Between the trimmed V and J ends, which lost 3 bases and 8 bases, there was a span of 16 bases. The CDR3 consists of 14 residues. Germline V lookup: CDR1 LNHDA, CDR2 SQIVND (reference sequence). CDR3: CASSIRPPGRGYTF. The DNA of the CDR3 is TGTGCCAGTAGTATCCGACCTCCAGGGAGAGGCTACACCTTC. The entire variable domain, with the rest obtained from reference TRBV19 and TRBJ1-2, is as follows: DGGITQSPKYLFRKEGQNVTLSCEQNLNHDAMYWYRQDPGQGLRLIYYSQIVNDFQKGDIAEGYSVSREKKESFPLTVTSAQKNPTAFYLCASSIRPPGRGYTFGSGTRLTVV.

This chain links TRBV5-1 with TRBJ2-7; 10 bases fit TRBD2. The V gene end was trimmed by 3 bases and the J gene end by 8 bases; junction bases not matched to a gene: 8. The V gene's germline CDR1 is SGHRS and CDR2 YFSETQ. The CDR3 has 14 amino acids. The CDR3 DNA reads as TGCGCCAGCAGCTCTGGACTAGCGGACGAGAAGCAGTACTTC. Protein: CASSSGLADEKQYF.